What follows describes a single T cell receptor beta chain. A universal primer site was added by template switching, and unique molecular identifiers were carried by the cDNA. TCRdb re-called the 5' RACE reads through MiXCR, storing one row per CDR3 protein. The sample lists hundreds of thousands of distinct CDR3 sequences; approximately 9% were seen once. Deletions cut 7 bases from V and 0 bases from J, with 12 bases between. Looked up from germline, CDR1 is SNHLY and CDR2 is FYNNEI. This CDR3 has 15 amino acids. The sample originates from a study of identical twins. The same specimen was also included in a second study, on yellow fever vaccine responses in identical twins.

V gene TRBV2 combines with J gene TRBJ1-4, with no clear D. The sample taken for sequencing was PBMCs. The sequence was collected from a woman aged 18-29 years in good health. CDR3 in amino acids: CASNGPQATNEKLFF. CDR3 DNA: TGTGCCAGCAATGGCCCCCAGGCAACTAATGAAAAACTGTTTTTT.